This T cell receptor (beta chain) was retrieved from a study of regulatory T cells in long-lasting Graves disease. The CDR3 consists of 15 residues. CDR1 is MDHEN, CDR2 SYDVKM, per germline. Building of the TCR beta libraries involved iRepertoire HTBI primers and Arm-PCR of CDR3 regions. Each CDR3 protein gets one entry after TCRdb re-called the multiplex PCR reads with MiXCR. The repertoire holds approximately 540,000 distinct CDR3 sequences, with 12% as singletons. In this sample, this clonotype turned up a few times. Compared with germline, one end of the junction differs, possibly owing to a read error. Indicated time point: newly diagnosed GD, antithyroid drugs for less than 3 months. The TCR library used RNA extracted from PBMCs. The same sample was also studied in work on T cells in Graves' hyperthyroidism and ophthalmopathy.

The source is a woman in her 30s with Graves disease. The gene calls are TRBV28 and TRBJ1-4, with D hard to call. This specimen consisted of peripheral blood mononuclear cells (PBMCs), obtained at new diagnosis, from a patient treated with antithyroid drugs. CDR3 loop: CASSPDPGSYEKLVF. For the CDR3, the DNA is TGTGCCAGCAGCCCTGATCCGGGGAGTTATGAAAAACTGGTTTTT.